This T cell receptor (beta chain) derives from a study of T and B cells in COVID-19 patients (dated by TCRdb to about 2020). Regarding the research as a whole: Using TRB and IGH repertoire sequencing of peripheral blood, the study characterized adaptive immunity in COVID-19 patients who had active infection or had recovered. A recovered cohort comprised around 18 patients contributing about 22 samples, mostly after mild to moderate COVID-19 managed as outpatients. Patients in the recovered cohort had a median age of approximately 33 years, compared with around 70 years for patients in the active-infection cohort. In the active-infection cohort, three fifths of the roughly 20 patients were critically ill and required mechanical ventilation or ECMO. Comorbidities linked to unfavorable COVID-19 outcome were present in about 90% of the roughly 20 patients in the active-infection cohort. Over 8 million TCR sequences were analysed in a TCR and BCR sequence repository that covered 35 to 40 patients and about 65 time points. A couple of patients were included in both the recovered and active cohorts because samples were available from active disease and after recovery. An age-matched reference group of some 42 healthy donors negative for COVID-19 antibodies was used as the comparison for repertoire analyses. As many as 9 follow-up blood samples were taken per patient, and some of the samples covered different disease stages within the same individual. What the work shows at the level of the full study, not this receptor alone: Few blood samples were available from mildly ill patients while symptoms were present, and early samples from severe cases were likewise scarce. Prospective validation of the reported TCR clusters was stated to be required before clinical use. During active COVID-19 the TRB repertoires were highly clonal, but at recovery diversity and richness rose above the levels seen in healthy donors. The cohort was judged too small for assessing how HLA contributes to COVID-19 susceptibility or severity. A total of over 2,000 TCR clusters were exclusive to the recovered cohort, and 25 to 40 of those clusters were low-pGen clusters. TRBV/TRBJ gene usage was reported as strongly skewed in patients with COVID-19. Specific T cell subsets (CD4+/Treg/CD8+) and sorted SARS-CoV-2-responsive or tetramer+ T cells had not yet been sequenced, and these experiments were ongoing.

At the junction V is shortened by 4 bases and J by 4 bases; bases outside the gene matches: 7. From its cysteine to its phenylalanine, the CDR3 spans 15 amino acids. The retained sequence is limited to the CDR3, 45 bases, with the frame set at the first base. The CDR1 and CDR2 encoded by the germline V gene are MNHEY and SVGAGI. Details on this clonotype: Its specific antigen is unknown. There are no base qualities to consult, and no much larger clone falls within one base.

The sample was run on an Illumina MiSeq. Multiplex PCR with BIOMED2 TRB-A/B primer pools was used to amplify the TRB rearrangements. Illumina-compatible adapters and 7-nucleotide sample barcodes were added to the amplicons in two consecutive PCRs. All library PCRs used Phusion HS II polymerase. Amplicons were purified from gel with the NucleoSpin Gel and PCR Clean-up kit, quantified on Qubit, and pooled at about 3.7 nM. The quality of the amplicon pool was checked on an Agilent 2100 Bioanalyzer prior to Illumina next-generation sequencing. The original methods were these. MiXCR 3.0.8 with the default MiXCR reference library was used to annotate TRB rearrangements. Non-productive reads and sequences with fewer than 2 reads were removed, and each unique CDR3 nucleotide sequence was counted as one clone. Clonality, diversity, richness and V-J gene usage were calculated in R 3.5.1. TCR clustering by CDR3 similarity used GLIPH2, with generation probabilities calculated by OLGA. Only GLIPH2 clusters containing at least four unique TCR clonotypes present in at least three individuals were kept. TCRdb took the public reads, trimmed them with fastp at Q25, ran MiXCR for clone calling and kept in-frame beta chains. Each record represents a unique CDR3 protein, reported with the most common genes and DNA among its rows. The V and J calls come from TCRdb's annotation, not from the publication. In this sample the table shows 20,000 or so distinct CDR3 sequences, roughly 36% of which occur a single time. The ten biggest clones cover approximately 15% of the sample.

Genomic DNA extracted from blood, in amounts of about 240-550 ng, served as the starting material for amplifying TRB repertoires. Specimen: blood. The V and J segments used are TRBV6-5 and TRBJ1-5; the junction holds 7 bases that match TRBD1. This sequence was found in a human donor with active COVID-19. The CDR3 amino acid sequence is: CASSSSGTVNQPQHF. In nucleotide form, the sequence is TGTGCCAGCAGTTCCTCCGGGACAGTTAATCAGCCCCAGCATTTT.